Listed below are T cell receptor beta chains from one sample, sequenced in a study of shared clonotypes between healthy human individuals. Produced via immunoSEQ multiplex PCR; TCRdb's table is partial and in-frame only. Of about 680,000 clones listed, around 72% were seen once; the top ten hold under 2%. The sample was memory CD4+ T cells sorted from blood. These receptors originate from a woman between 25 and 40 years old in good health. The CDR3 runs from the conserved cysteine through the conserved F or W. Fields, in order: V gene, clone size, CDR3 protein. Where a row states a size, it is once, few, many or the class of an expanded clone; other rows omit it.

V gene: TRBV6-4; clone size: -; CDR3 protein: CASSPDGSGGPQHF
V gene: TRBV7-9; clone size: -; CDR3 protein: CASSLELGTNEKLFF
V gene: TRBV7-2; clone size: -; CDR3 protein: CASSPTRAYNEQFF
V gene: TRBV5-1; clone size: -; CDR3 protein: CASSPGQPGDYGYTF
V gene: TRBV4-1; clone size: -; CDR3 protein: CASSQTWNTGELFF
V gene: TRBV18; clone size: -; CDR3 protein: CASSLQGARTEAFF
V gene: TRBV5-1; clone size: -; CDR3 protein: CASSPSGGGEKLFF
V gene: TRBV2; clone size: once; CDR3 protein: CASSTTGPTGEKLFF
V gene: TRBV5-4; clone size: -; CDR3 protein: CASSLGTGQGLYEQYF
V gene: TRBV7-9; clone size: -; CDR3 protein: CASSSRTGIYEQYF
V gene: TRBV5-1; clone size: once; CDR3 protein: CASSSGTGGEQYF
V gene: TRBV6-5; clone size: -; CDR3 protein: CASRRGTWNTEAFF
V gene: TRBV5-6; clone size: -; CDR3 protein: CASSLSVNTEAFF